These T cell receptor beta chains were read from a single sample in a study of T cell repertoires in cytomegalovirus infection. TCRdb independently ran MiXCR on the reads; one entry per CDR3 protein. The table has around 78,000 distinct CDR3 sequences, about 37% seen once. Their antigens remain unidentified. The starting material was CD8+ T cells from cultured PBMCs, obtained from culture after CMV antigen stimulation. These receptor sequences come from a human donor in good health (CMV status not recorded). Some clones in this sample may be carry-over from other donors' samples. Each CDR3 is given with its conserved first and last residue.

j_call | v_call | cdr3_aa
TRBJ2-7 | TRBV12-3/TRBV12-4 | CASSLAAGATSIEQYF
TRBJ2-1 | TRBV7-9 | CASSLEGLALENEQFF
TRBJ2-7 | TRBV15 | CATSPQGGLFEQYF
TRBJ2-3 | TRBV7-6 | CASSAGTPDTQYF
TRBJ2-7 | TRBV19 | CASSIMEGSYEQYF
TRBJ2-5 | TRBV7-9 | CASSPKGGPLETQYF
TRBJ1-5 | TRBV28 | CASRSPGFTGNQPQHF
TRBJ1-6 | TRBV20-1 | CSARDDESSYNSPLHF
TRBJ1-6 | TRBV25-1 | CASSWDRDNSPLHF
TRBJ2-6 | TRBV12-3/TRBV12-4 | CASREHYSGANVLTF
TRBJ2-3 | TRBV12-3/TRBV12-4 | CASTATDTQYF
TRBJ2-5 | TRBV6-1 | CASSEWVFGLAGGEETQYF
TRBJ2-1 | TRBV27 | CASSFGGLGEQFF
TRBJ2-7 | TRBV12-3/TRBV12-4 | CASGGGDPHEQYF
TRBJ1-2 | TRBV28 | CASSHTSYGYTF
TRBJ1-1 | TRBV28 | CASSPGDGDTEAFF
TRBJ2-6 | TRBV24-1 | CATSATGGPGANVLTF
TRBJ2-6 | TRBV9 | CASSVARSGANVLTF
TRBJ2-1 | TRBV5-6 | CASRILYYNEQFF
TRBJ2-7 | TRBV7-2 | CASSLDGPPLEEYF
TRBJ2-7 | TRBV5-4 | CASSLAGTSHEQYF
TRBJ2-7 | TRBV10-2 | CASSVLSGKAYEQYF
TRBJ2-1 | TRBV27 | CASSLTVGPEPFF
TRBJ2-1 | TRBV5-1 | CASSPLGTSGGFLGNEQFF
TRBJ2-4 | TRBV28 | CASRPEWEITNKAKNIQYF
TRBJ1-2 | TRBV7-6 | CASSLGVQDVYGYTF
TRBJ2-7 | TRBV7-8 | CASSLSPAGGVYEQYF
TRBJ1-1 | TRBV7-6 | CASSLEWGNTEAFF
TRBJ1-5 | TRBV24-1 | CATSGKDGDQPQHF
TRBJ1-2 | TRBV4-1 | CASSHNEALTYGYTF
TRBJ2-3 | TRBV11-3 | CASSLEHSIAGDTQYF
TRBJ2-1 | TRBV6-5 | CASSYSPPDSNPHEQFF
TRBJ2-3 | TRBV6-8 | CASSVGRGTDTQYF
TRBJ2-2 | TRBV7-8 | CASSDGQSTGELFF
TRBJ2-7 | TRBV4-1 | CASSQEPGRTYEQYF
TRBJ2-5 | TRBV7-8 | CASSLFQGGRETQYF
TRBJ2-1 | TRBV4-1 | CASSLRHASSYNEQFF
TRBJ1-1 | TRBV11-1 | CASSLGDRQLTEAFF
TRBJ2-3 | TRBV27 | CASSFVVSDTQYF
TRBJ1-1 | TRBV6-1 | CASSEATHAMNTEAFF
TRBJ2-7 | TRBV7-2 | CASSAGTGGYEQYF
TRBJ1-1 | TRBV7-2 | CASSPDRLRGTEAFF
TRBJ2-1 | TRBV7-3 | CASSLGGGASDEQFF
TRBJ2-5 | TRBV4-1 | CASSVTSEETQYF
TRBJ1-2 | TRBV4-1 | CASSQIGTLGYTF
TRBJ2-1 | TRBV27 | CASSPQGSYNEQFF
TRBJ2-5 | TRBV7-9 | CASSGDFKDLGQETQYF